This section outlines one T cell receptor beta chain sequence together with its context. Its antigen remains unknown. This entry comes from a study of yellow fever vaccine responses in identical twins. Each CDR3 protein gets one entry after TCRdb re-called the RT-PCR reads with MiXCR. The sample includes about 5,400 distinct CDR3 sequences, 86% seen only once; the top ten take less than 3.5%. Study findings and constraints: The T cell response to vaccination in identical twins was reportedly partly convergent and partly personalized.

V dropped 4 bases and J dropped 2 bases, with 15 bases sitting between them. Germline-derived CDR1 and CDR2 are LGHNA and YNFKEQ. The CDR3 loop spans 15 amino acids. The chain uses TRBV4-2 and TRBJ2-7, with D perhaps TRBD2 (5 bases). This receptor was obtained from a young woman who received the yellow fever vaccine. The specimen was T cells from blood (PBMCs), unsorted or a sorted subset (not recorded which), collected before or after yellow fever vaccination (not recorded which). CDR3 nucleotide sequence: TGTGCCAGCAGCCTAACCCTGACCGGGACCTACGAGCAGTACTTC. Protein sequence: CASSLTLTGTYEQYF.